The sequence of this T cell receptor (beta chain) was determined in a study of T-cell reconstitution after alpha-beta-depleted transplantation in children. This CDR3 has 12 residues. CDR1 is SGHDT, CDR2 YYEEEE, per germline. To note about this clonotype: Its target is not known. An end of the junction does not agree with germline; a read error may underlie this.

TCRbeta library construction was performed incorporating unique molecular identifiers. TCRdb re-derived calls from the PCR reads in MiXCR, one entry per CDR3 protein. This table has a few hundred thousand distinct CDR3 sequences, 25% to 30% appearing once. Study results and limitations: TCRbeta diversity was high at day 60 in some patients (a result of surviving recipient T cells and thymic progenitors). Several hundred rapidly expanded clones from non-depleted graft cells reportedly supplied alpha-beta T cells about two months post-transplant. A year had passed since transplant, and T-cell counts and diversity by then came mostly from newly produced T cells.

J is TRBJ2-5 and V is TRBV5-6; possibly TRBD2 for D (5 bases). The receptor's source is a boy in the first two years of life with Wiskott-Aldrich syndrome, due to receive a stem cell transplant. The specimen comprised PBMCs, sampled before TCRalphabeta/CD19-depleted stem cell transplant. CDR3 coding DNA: TGTGCCAGCAGCTTGCCGGGGAAGGTCCAGCACTTC. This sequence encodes CASSLPGKVQHF.